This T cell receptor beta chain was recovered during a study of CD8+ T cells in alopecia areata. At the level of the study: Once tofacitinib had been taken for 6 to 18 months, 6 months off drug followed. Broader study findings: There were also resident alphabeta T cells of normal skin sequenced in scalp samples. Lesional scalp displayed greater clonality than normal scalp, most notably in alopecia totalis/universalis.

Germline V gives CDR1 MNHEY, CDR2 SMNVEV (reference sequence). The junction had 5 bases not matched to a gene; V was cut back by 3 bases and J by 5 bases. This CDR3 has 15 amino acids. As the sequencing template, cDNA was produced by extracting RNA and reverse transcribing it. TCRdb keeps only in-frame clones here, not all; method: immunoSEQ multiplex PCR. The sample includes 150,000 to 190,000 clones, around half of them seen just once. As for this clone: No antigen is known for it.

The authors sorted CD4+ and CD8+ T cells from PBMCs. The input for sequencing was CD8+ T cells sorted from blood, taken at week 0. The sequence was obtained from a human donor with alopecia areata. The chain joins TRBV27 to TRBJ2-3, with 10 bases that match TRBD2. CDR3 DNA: TGTGCCAGCAGTTTGTCTAGCGGGGGAATAGATACGCAGTATTTT. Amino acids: CASSLSSGGIDTQYF.